These T cell receptor beta chains were read from a single sample in a study of immune cell composition in non-small cell lung cancer. Profiled with immunoSEQ multiplex PCR; TCRdb holds only in-frame clones, not every one. The profile shows 13,000 or so clones, roughly 73% of them singletons. The sample comprised lung tumor tissue. These receptor sequences come from a human donor with non-small cell lung cancer. Each CDR3 is given with its conserved first and last residue. The D gene is left open where the match is weak. Part of the rows lack a size; the others show once, few, many or a class for expanded clones.

j_gene | abundance | v_gene | d_gene | CDR3aa | CDR3nt
TRBJ2-1 | few | TRBV7-2 | . | CASSSHIGGNEQFF | TGTGCCAGCAGCTCTCATATCGGGGGCAATGAGCAGTTCTTC
TRBJ1-4 | medium-sized | TRBV7-9 | TRBD1 | CASSLWDRGEEKLFF | TGTGCCAGCAGCTTATGGGACAGGGGTGAAGAAAAACTGTTTTTT
TRBJ2-1 | . | TRBV10-3 | TRBD2 | CAISEYPAGGLAYNEQFF | TGTGCCATCAGTGAGTACCCGGCCGGGGGACTAGCCTACAATGAGCAGTTCTTC
TRBJ1-4 | . | TRBV6-6 | . | CASTDLPPGLNEKLFF | TGTGCCAGCACCGACTTACCGCCAGGGCTAAATGAAAAACTGTTTTTT
TRBJ1-5 | . | TRBV6-1 | . | CASREYTGNQPQHF | TGTGCCAGCAGGGAATATACAGGGAATCAGCCCCAGCATTTT
TRBJ2-2 | . | TRBV5-1 | . | CASSLDRAYTGELFF | TGCGCCAGCAGCTTGGACAGGGCGTACACCGGGGAGCTGTTTTTT
TRBJ1-1 | . | TRBV11-2 | TRBD1 | CASSLDGTDNTEAFF | TGTGCCAGCAGCTTGGATGGGACAGATAACACTGAAGCTTTCTTT
TRBJ2-1 | few | TRBV4-2 | TRBD2 | CASSQLGSGIYNEQFF | TGTGCCAGCAGCCAATTGGGGAGCGGGATCTACAATGAGCAGTTCTTC
TRBJ1-3 | . | TRBV9 | . | CASSPRQAFSGNTIYF | TGTGCCAGCAGCCCCAGACAGGCGTTCTCTGGAAACACCATATATTTT
TRBJ2-5 | . | TRBV30 | TRBD2 | CAWSGGLAAQTQYF | TGTGCCTGGAGTGGGGGACTAGCCGCCCAGACCCAGTACTTC